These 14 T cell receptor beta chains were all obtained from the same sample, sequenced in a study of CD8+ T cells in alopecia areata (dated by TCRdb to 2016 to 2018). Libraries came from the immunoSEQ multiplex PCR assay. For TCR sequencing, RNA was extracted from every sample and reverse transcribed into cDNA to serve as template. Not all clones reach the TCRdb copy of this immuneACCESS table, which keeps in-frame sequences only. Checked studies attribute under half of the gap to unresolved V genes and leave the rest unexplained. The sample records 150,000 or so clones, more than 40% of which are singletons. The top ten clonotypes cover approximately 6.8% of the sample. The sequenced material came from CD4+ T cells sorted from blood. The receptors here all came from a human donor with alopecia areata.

As DNA, the CDR3 is TGCGCCAGCAGCTTGCCGGGCGATGAGCAGTTCTTC. Its translation is CASSLPGDEQFF. This rearrangement joins TRBV5-1 to TRBJ2-1; D is unclear. This CDR3 spans 12 amino acids. Trimming stripped 1 base from V and 8 bases from J, with 7 bases between. The V gene's germline CDR1 is SGHRS and CDR2 YFSETQ.

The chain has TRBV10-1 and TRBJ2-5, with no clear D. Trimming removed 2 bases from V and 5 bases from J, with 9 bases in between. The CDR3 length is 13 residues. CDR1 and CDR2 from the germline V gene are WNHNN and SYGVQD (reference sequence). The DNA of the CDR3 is TGCGCCAGCAGTGAGCGGGTTGGCGAGACCCAGTACTTC. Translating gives CASSERVGETQYF.

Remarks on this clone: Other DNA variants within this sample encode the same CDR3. CDR3 coding DNA: TGTGCCAGCAGTTTATCGTCCAGGGGTGAGACCCAGTACTTC. Its protein product is CASSLSSRGETQYF. V is TRBV27 and J is TRBJ2-5; TRBD1 is a possible D gene (6 bases). The V gene's germline CDR1 is MNHEY and CDR2 SMNVEV (reference sequence). The length of the CDR3 is 14 residues. V was trimmed by 0 bases and J by 5 bases, leaving 10 bases between them.

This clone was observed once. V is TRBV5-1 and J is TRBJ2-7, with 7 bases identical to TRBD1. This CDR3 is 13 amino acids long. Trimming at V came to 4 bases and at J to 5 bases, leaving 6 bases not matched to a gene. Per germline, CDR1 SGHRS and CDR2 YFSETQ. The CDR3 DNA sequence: TGCGCCAGCAGCCCTCAGACAGGGAACGAGCAGTACTTC. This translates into CASSPQTGNEQYF.

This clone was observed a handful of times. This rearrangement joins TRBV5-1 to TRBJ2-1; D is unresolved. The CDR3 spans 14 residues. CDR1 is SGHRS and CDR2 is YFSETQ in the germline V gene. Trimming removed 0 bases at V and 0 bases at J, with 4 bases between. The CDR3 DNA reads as TGCGCCAGCAGCTTGGTAGGCTCCTACAATGAGCAGTTCTTC. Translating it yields CASSLVGSYNEQFF.

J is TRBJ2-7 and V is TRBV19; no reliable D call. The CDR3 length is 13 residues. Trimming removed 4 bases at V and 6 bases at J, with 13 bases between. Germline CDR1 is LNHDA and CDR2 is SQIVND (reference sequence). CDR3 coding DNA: TGTGCCAGTAGTACCCCGCCCTATTCCGAGCAGTACTTC. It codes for CASSTPPYSEQYF.

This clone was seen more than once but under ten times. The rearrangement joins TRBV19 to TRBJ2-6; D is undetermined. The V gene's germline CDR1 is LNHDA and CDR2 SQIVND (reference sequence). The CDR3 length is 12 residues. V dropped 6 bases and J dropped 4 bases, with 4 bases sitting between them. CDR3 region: CASSSGANVLTF. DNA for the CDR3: TGTGCCAGTAGCTCCGGGGCCAACGTCCTGACTTTC.

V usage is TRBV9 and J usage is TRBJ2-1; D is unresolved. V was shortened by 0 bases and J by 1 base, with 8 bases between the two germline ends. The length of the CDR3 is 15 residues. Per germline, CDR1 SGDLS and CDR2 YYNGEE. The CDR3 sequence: CASSVVGNSYNEQFF. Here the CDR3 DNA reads TGTGCCAGCAGCGTAGTTGGGAATTCCTACAATGAGCAGTTCTTC.

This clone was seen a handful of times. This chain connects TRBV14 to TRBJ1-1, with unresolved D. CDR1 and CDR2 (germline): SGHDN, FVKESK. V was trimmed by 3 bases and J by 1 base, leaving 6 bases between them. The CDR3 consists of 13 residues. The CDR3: CASSHLPNTEAFF. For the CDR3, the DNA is TGTGCCAGCAGCCACCTACCGAACACTGAAGCTTTCTTT.

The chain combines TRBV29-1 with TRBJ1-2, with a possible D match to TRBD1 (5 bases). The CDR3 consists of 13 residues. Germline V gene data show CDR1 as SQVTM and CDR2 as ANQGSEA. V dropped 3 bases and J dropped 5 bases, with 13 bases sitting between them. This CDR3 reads CSVDPRGGYGYTF. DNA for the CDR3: TGCAGCGTTGACCCACGTGGGGGATATGGCTACACCTTC.

CDR3: CATSASSGANVLTF. CDR3 in DNA: TGTGCCACCTCGGCCAGCTCTGGGGCCAACGTCCTGACTTTC. V usage is TRBV10-3 and J usage is TRBJ2-6; D unresolved. This CDR3 is 14 amino acids long. V lost 10 bases and J lost 0, with 10 bases in between. CDR1 ENHRY and CDR2 SYGVKD come from the germline V gene.

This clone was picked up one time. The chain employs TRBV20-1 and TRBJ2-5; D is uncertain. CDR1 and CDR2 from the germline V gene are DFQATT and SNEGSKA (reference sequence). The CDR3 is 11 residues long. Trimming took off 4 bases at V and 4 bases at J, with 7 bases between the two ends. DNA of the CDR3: TGCAGTGCTATCGAAAGAGAGACCCAGTACTTC. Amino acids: CSAIERETQYF.

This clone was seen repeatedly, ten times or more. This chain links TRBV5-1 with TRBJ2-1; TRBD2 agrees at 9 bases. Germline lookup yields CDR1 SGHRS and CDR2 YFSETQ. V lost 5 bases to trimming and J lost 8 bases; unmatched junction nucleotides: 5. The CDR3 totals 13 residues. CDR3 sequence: CASSGSGSYEQFF. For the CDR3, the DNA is TGCGCCAGCAGTGGTAGCGGGAGCTATGAGCAGTTCTTC.

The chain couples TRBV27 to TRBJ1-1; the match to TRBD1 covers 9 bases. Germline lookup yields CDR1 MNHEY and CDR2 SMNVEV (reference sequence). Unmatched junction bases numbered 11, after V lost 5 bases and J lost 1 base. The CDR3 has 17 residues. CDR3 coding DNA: TGTGCCAGCAGTCCCTACAGGGGGCGAGTTGAGAACACTGAAGCTTTCTTT. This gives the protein CASSPYRGRVENTEAFF.